The rows below give T cell receptor beta chains drawn from one sample of a study of control samples from healthy donors and cancer patients. Libraries were prepared by immunoSEQ multiplex PCR; TCRdb keeps only in-frame clonotypes and omits some of them. The sample holds approximately 71,000 clones, around nine tenths seen once. Sequencing was done on a sample of PBMCs. The receptors here all came from a man aged 55 to 70 with lung cancer. Both conserved end residues are part of each CDR3. The D gene is left open where the match is weak.

TRBV28	TRBJ1-3	-	CASSLGRISGNTIYF
TRBV19	TRBJ1-3	-	CASAPGGGNTIYF
TRBV4-2	TRBJ1-1	-	CASSQEVRVTEAFF
TRBV18	TRBJ1-1	TRBD1	CASSADRGGTEAFF
TRBV5-1	TRBJ1-1	TRBD1	CASSLRQGGLNTEAFF
TRBV6-5	TRBJ1-2	-	CASSLAVINYGYTF
TRBV10-2	TRBJ2-1	TRBD1	CASRTGTGLNNEQFF
TRBV5-1	TRBJ2-7	-	CASSLDITYEQYF
TRBV2	TRBJ2-7	-	CASSEYRFQYF
TRBV18	TRBJ1-1	-	CASSEQGQDTEAFF
TRBV2	TRBJ2-1	TRBD2	CASLSGLAGGNEQFF
TRBV20-1	TRBJ2-7	-	CSASPAYEQYF